This T cell receptor (beta chain) originates from a study of CXCR3-negative and CXCR3-positive naive CD8 T cells. Study context: Roughly 1.5 +/- 0.3 million TRB reads came from each library, giving about 130 million in total.

Findings and caveats of the study: Memory cells diverged, while naive CXCR3-positive and CXCR3-negative cells had similar TRBV-TRBJ usage. TRB CDR3s of CXCR3-positive naive cells were more hydrophobic than those of CXCR3-negative naive cells.

The authors prepared UMI-labeled TRB cDNA libraries by 5' RACE. TCRdb reprocessed the 5' RACE reads; each CDR3 protein has one entry and no DNA is given. Here the sample table reports about 90,000 distinct CDR3 sequences. The CDR3 covers 14 residues. Germline V gene sequence: CDR1 SGHVS, CDR2 FQNEAQ. As for this clonotype: As yet, its antigen is unknown.

Input material: naive CXCR3- CD8+ T cells from blood. Subset of the sample: CD45RO-CCR7+CD27+CD95- naive CD8+ T cells lacking CXCR3 (TNR3-). The clonotype was recovered from a human donor in good health. Some clones in this sample may be carry-over from other donors' samples. The chain links TRBV7-8 to TRBJ2-5; TCRdb returns TRBD2, unconfirmable since there is no DNA. The CDR3: CASSLLRGEETQYF.